This TCR beta chain came from a study of cytomegalovirus exposure and HLA in healthy donors. Study summary: The same platform was used for the 130 or so validation repertoires and the approximately 670 first-cohort repertoires, a later analysis reported.

Trimming shortened V by 0 bases and J by 1 base, and 7 bases separated the two germline ends. Per germline, CDR1 SGHRS and CDR2 YFSETQ. This CDR3 comprises 15 residues. Assay: immunoSEQ multiplex PCR; the TCRdb copy retains only in-frame clones and omits some. The profile shows under 400,000 clones, approximately 88% of them singletons. Study-level points and caveats: Among the CMV-associated chains, a few were confirmed in vitro as specific for CMV antigens.

In the case of this clone: Its antigen is still unknown.

Input material: PBMCs. The source is a man aged 30 to 45 in good health and CMV-seronegative. V and J are TRBV5-1 and TRBJ2-2; no clear D gene. The CDR3 spells CASSLGALNTGELFF. CDR3 nucleotide sequence: TGCGCCAGCAGCTTGGGGGCGCTGAACACCGGGGAGCTGTTTTTT.